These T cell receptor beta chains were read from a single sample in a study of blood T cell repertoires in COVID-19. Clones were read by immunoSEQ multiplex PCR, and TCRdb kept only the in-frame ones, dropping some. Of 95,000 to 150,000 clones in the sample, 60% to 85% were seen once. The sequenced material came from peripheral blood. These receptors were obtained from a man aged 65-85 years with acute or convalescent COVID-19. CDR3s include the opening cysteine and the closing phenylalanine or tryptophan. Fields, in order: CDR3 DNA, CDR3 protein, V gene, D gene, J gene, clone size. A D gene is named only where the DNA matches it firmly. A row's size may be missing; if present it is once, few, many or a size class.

TGTGCCAGCAGCTTGCAGGGTTGGACTGAAGCTTTCTTT	CASSLQGWTEAFF	TRBV5-6	NA	TRBJ1-1	NA
TGCGCCAGCAGCCAGAGCCCGGGACTAGCGGGGGGGCGAGAGCAGTTCTTC	CASSQSPGLAGGREQFF	TRBV4-3	TRBD2	TRBJ2-1	NA
TGTGCCAGCAGCTTAGTAAGCCCATTGACGGATGGGCATGGCTACACCTTC	CASSLVSPLTDGHGYTF	TRBV7-2	NA	TRBJ1-2	once
TGTGCCAGCAGTGAGCAGGGGGCGGGGGAGACCCAGTACTTC	CASSEQGAGETQYF	TRBV2	TRBD1	TRBJ2-5	NA
TGTGCCAGCAGCTCGGCCCGACAGGGTCGCCTCGGAAACACCATATATTTT	CASSSARQGRLGNTIYF	TRBV7-2	TRBD1	TRBJ1-3	once
TGTGCCAGCAGCCAATCGACAGGGCCTCAAGAGACCCAGTACTTC	CASSQSTGPQETQYF	TRBV7-7	TRBD1	TRBJ2-5	NA
TGTGCCACCAGCACCGGGGGGCCCCCGTTACAGCAGTACTTC	CATSTGGPPLQQYF	TRBV15	NA	TRBJ2-5	NA
TGTGCCAGCAAATGGGGGCCGGGCGCCGATTCACCCCTCCACTTT	CASKWGPGADSPLHF	TRBV11-2	NA	TRBJ1-6	NA
TGCAGCGGCGGTTCGGCGAGGTCGGATACGCAGTATTTT	CSGGSARSDTQYF	TRBV29-1	NA	TRBJ2-3	NA
TGCGCCAGCAGCTTGCTGACAGGGACGAACACCGGGGAGCTGTTTTTT	CASSLLTGTNTGELFF	TRBV5-1	TRBD1	TRBJ2-2	NA
TGTGCCAGCAGTGCCGGGACAGGGGACACCGGGGAGCTGTTTTTT	CASSAGTGDTGELFF	TRBV2	TRBD1	TRBJ2-2	once
TGCGCCAGCAGCCCCAGGGAGGGCGCCTACAATGAGCAGTTCTTC	CASSPREGAYNEQFF	TRBV5-1	TRBD2	TRBJ2-1	NA
TGTGCCAGCAGCCTGTCCGGGTACTACAATGAGCAGTTCTTC	CASSLSGYYNEQFF	TRBV9	NA	TRBJ2-1	NA
TGTGCCAGTAGTATCCGGGGACAGGGGGTCCCTCATCAGCCCCAGCATTTT	CASSIRGQGVPHQPQHF	TRBV19	TRBD1	TRBJ1-5	NA
TGTGCCAGCAGCAAAGGAGGGGAGACAGGGGGCAGCTCCTATAATTCACCCCTCCACTTT	CASSKGGETGGSSYNSPLHF	TRBV21-1	NA	TRBJ1-6	NA
TGTGCCAGCAGTCCCTCGACAGGGAGGTATTCACCCCTCCACTTT	CASSPSTGRYSPLHF	TRBV27	TRBD1	TRBJ1-6	NA
TGTGCCAGCAGCCCGGGACTAGCGGGGGGTGGCACCGGGGAGCTGTTTTTT	CASSPGLAGGGTGELFF	TRBV4-2	TRBD2	TRBJ2-2	NA
TGTGCCAGCCCACGTAGGGGATTTGAAAAACTGTTTTTT	CASPRRGFEKLFF	TRBV6-5	NA	TRBJ1-4	NA
TGCGCCAGCAGCCAAGGGATGCAGGGAAGCACTGAAGCTTTCTTT	CASSQGMQGSTEAFF	TRBV4-3	NA	TRBJ1-1	NA
TGCGCCAGCAGCTTGGTGACTGTTAACTATGGCTACACCTTC	CASSLVTVNYGYTF	TRBV5-1	NA	TRBJ1-2	NA
TGCGCCAGCAGTGAGCCCGCGGGGGTGGTTAACACCGGGGAGCTGTTTTTT	CASSEPAGVVNTGELFF	TRBV10-1	TRBD2	TRBJ2-2	NA
TGTGCCAGCAGTCCCCTTCCGGGGACAGATCGTAACTATGGCTACACCTTC	CASSPLPGTDRNYGYTF	TRBV27	TRBD1	TRBJ1-2	once
TGTGCCAGTACCCTGACAGGCATCAATGGCTACACCTTC	CASTLTGINGYTF	TRBV19	NA	TRBJ1-2	NA
TGCGCCAGCAGCCCGGAGGGGGGACAGGGTCGGCCCCAGCATTTT	CASSPEGGQGRPQHF	TRBV5-1	TRBD1	TRBJ1-5	NA
TGTGCCAGCAGTGACTCGGCTAGAAGCAATGAGCAGTTCTTC	CASSDSARSNEQFF	TRBV6-4	NA	TRBJ2-1	NA
TGCGCCAGCGTTTACACAGATACGCAGTATTTT	CASVYTDTQYF	TRBV5-1	NA	TRBJ2-3	NA
TGTGCCAGCAGCTTATTGCTCTTTGGCGGGGGGAAAAACATTCAGTACTTC	CASSLLLFGGGKNIQYF	TRBV7-3	TRBD2	TRBJ2-4	NA
TGTGCCAGCAGCGTAGGGACTAGCTCATATACGCAGTATTTT	CASSVGTSSYTQYF	TRBV9	TRBD2	TRBJ2-3	few
TGTGCCAGCAGCGGGGCGGGACAGCTTACCTATGGCTACACCTTC	CASSGAGQLTYGYTF	TRBV5-6	TRBD1	TRBJ1-2	NA
TGCGCCAGCAGCCAAGTAGGGACTTCTAATGAAAAACTGTTTTTT	CASSQVGTSNEKLFF	TRBV4-3	NA	TRBJ1-4	NA
TGCGCCAGCAGCCCGCCGGACAGGGTGAGGGACACTGAAGCTTTCTTT	CASSPPDRVRDTEAFF	TRBV5-1	TRBD1	TRBJ1-1	NA
TGCGCCAGCAGTCGCGACTTGAACACTGAAGCTTTCTTT	CASSRDLNTEAFF	TRBV4-3	NA	TRBJ1-1	NA
TGCGCCAGCAGCCCGGGACACCGGGACAATGAGCAGTTCTTC	CASSPGHRDNEQFF	TRBV5-1	NA	TRBJ2-1	NA
TGTGCCAGCAGCTCCCGACAGGGGCTAACCTACGAGCAGTACTTC	CASSSRQGLTYEQYF	TRBV13	TRBD1	TRBJ2-7	NA
TGTGCCAGCAGGCGTTCTCAGGGCTACGAGCAGTACTTC	CASRRSQGYEQYF	TRBV5-6	NA	TRBJ2-7	NA
TGTGCCAGCAGCTTAGGGGGGGCCTATAATTCACCCCTCCACTTT	CASSLGGAYNSPLHF	TRBV7-2	NA	TRBJ1-6	NA
TGTGCCAGCAGCCAAGACTTCCGACGCTCAGGGTATAATTCACCCCTCCACTTT	CASSQDFRRSGYNSPLHF	TRBV3-1/TRBV3-2	NA	TRBJ1-6	NA
TGTGCCAGCTCTAAAAGTGGAGGGCCGTATTCACCCCTCCACTTT	CASSKSGGPYSPLHF	TRBV6-6	NA	TRBJ1-6	few
TGTGCTAGCAGCTTAGATACGGGGGGTTTTAATGGCTACACCTTC	CASSLDTGGFNGYTF	TRBV7-7	NA	TRBJ1-2	NA
TGTGCCAGCAGCGGCCTGCCACGGGGCGAGCAGTACTTC	CASSGLPRGEQYF	TRBV21-1	NA	TRBJ2-7	NA
TGTGCCAGCAGCCAGCGGGCTAGCGGGGGCGAGCGCGAGACCCAGTACTTC	CASSQRASGGERETQYF	TRBV5-4	TRBD2	TRBJ2-5	NA